This TCR beta chain was documented in a study of cytomegalovirus exposure and HLA in healthy donors. With 8 bases clipped from V and 5 bases from J, the junction kept 9 bases outside the gene matches. The CDR3 spans 13 residues. Germline loops: CDR1 MNHEY, CDR2 SMNVEV (reference sequence). Both 60 Vbeta primers and 13 Jbeta primers went into the PCR. Profiled with immunoSEQ multiplex PCR; TCRdb holds only in-frame clones, not every one. The data hold around 120,000 clones, with 65% to 80% observed a single time. The sequence derives from a woman between 40 and 50 years old in good health and CMV-seropositive. The chain links TRBV27 to TRBJ2-7; 7 bases map to TRBD2. What was sequenced was PBMCs. The CDR3 DNA is TGTGCCAGCGGGCGACTAGCAGCGGACGAGCAGTACTTC. This gives the protein CASGRLAADEQYF.